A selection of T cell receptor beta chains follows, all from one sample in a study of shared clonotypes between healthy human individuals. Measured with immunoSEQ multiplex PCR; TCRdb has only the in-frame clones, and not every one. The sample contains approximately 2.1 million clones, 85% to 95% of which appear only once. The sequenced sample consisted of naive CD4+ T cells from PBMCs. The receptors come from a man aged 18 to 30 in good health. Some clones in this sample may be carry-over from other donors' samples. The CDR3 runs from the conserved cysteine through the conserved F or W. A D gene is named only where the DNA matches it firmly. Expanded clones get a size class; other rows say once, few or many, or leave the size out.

CDR3aa: CSAKTSGSSYEQYF; CDR3nt: TGCAGCGCAAAGACTAGCGGGAGCTCCTACGAGCAGTACTTC; d_gene: TRBD2; v_gene: TRBV29-1; j_gene: TRBJ2-7; abundance: -; len: 14
CDR3aa: CASSHLIDRDISFYGNQPQHF; CDR3nt: TGTGCCAGCAGCCACCTCATCGACCGGGACATCTCCTTCTACGGCAATCAGCCCCAGCATTTT; d_gene: -; v_gene: TRBV6-8; j_gene: TRBJ1-5; abundance: -; len: 21
CDR3aa: CASSVAHSTDTQYF; CDR3nt: TGTGCCAGCAGCGTAGCTCATAGCACAGATACGCAGTATTTT; d_gene: -; v_gene: TRBV9; j_gene: TRBJ2-3; abundance: -; len: 14
CDR3aa: CASSPKPDTEAFF; CDR3nt: TGTGCCAGCAGCCCAAAGCCCGACACTGAAGCTTTCTTT; d_gene: -; v_gene: TRBV5-6; j_gene: TRBJ1-1; abundance: -; len: 13
CDR3aa: CAWSVGRNTEAFF; CDR3nt: TGTGCCTGGAGTGTCGGCCGAAACACTGAAGCTTTCTTT; d_gene: -; v_gene: TRBV30; j_gene: TRBJ1-1; abundance: -; len: 13
CDR3aa: CASRDPGQGSYEQYF; CDR3nt: TGTGCCAGCAGGGACCCGGGACAGGGGAGCTACGAGCAGTACTTC; d_gene: TRBD1; v_gene: TRBV7-2; j_gene: TRBJ2-7; abundance: -; len: 15
CDR3aa: CASTEHYGYTF; CDR3nt: TGTGCCAGCACCGAACACTATGGCTACACCTTC; d_gene: -; v_gene: TRBV6-1; j_gene: TRBJ1-2; abundance: once; len: 11
CDR3aa: CASSASHGSTEAFF; CDR3nt: TGTGCCAGCAGCGCGTCTCACGGCTCAACTGAAGCTTTCTTT; d_gene: -; v_gene: TRBV7-9; j_gene: TRBJ1-1; abundance: -; len: 14
CDR3aa: CASSLRQVFTDTQYF; CDR3nt: TGTGCCAGCAGTTTACGGCAGGTTTTCACAGATACGCAGTATTTT; d_gene: -; v_gene: TRBV27; j_gene: TRBJ2-3; abundance: -; len: 15
CDR3aa: CASSWSEGASYEQYF; CDR3nt: TGTGCCAGCAGCTGGAGTGAGGGGGCCTCCTACGAGCAGTACTTC; d_gene: TRBD1; v_gene: TRBV9; j_gene: TRBJ2-7; abundance: -; len: 15
CDR3aa: CASSPSTPYEQYF; CDR3nt: TGTGCCAGCTCACCATCCACGCCCTACGAGCAGTACTTC; d_gene: -; v_gene: TRBV18; j_gene: TRBJ2-7; abundance: -; len: 13
CDR3aa: CASSSPGQGRWNTQYF; CDR3nt: TGTGCCAGTAGTAGTCCGGGACAGGGGAGGTGGAATACGCAGTATTTT; d_gene: TRBD1; v_gene: TRBV19; j_gene: TRBJ2-3; abundance: -; len: 16
CDR3aa: CASSLGSLAKNIQYF; CDR3nt: TGTGCCAGCAGTTTAGGATCTTTAGCCAAAAACATTCAGTACTTC; d_gene: -; v_gene: TRBV28; j_gene: TRBJ2-4; abundance: -; len: 15
CDR3aa: CASRKTGTGLYEQYF; CDR3nt: TGTGCCAGCAGGAAGACCGGGACAGGCCTTTACGAGCAGTACTTC; d_gene: TRBD1; v_gene: TRBV6-6; j_gene: TRBJ2-7; abundance: -; len: 15
CDR3aa: CASRGLTGGMKTQYF; CDR3nt: TGTGCCAGTAGAGGGTTGACAGGGGGGATGAAGACCCAGTACTTC; d_gene: TRBD1; v_gene: TRBV19; j_gene: TRBJ2-5; abundance: -; len: 15
CDR3aa: CASSDRGSGGKIQPQHF; CDR3nt: TGTGCCAGCTCCGACAGGGGAAGTGGGGGGAAGATTCAGCCCCAGCATTTT; d_gene: TRBD1; v_gene: TRBV27; j_gene: TRBJ1-5; abundance: -; len: 17
CDR3aa: CASSLSTTNTEAFF; CDR3nt: TGTGCCAGCTCATTATCGACCACGAACACTGAAGCTTTCTTT; d_gene: -; v_gene: TRBV18; j_gene: TRBJ1-1; abundance: once; len: 14
CDR3aa: CASSWNPLNTGELFF; CDR3nt: TGTGCCAGCAGCTGGAATCCCTTAAACACCGGGGAGCTGTTTTTT; d_gene: -; v_gene: TRBV7-2; j_gene: TRBJ2-2; abundance: -; len: 15
CDR3aa: CATSATGASDTQYF; CDR3nt: TGTGCCACCAGCGCCACAGGGGCCTCGGATACGCAGTATTTT; d_gene: TRBD1; v_gene: TRBV15; j_gene: TRBJ2-3; abundance: -; len: 14
CDR3aa: CSVETGASEKLFF; CDR3nt: TGCAGCGTTGAGACAGGGGCGAGTGAAAAACTGTTTTTT; d_gene: TRBD1; v_gene: TRBV29-1; j_gene: TRBJ1-4; abundance: -; len: 13
CDR3aa: CASSQGLAGAAYNEQFF; CDR3nt: TGCGCCAGCAGCCAAGGACTAGCGGGAGCAGCATACAATGAGCAGTTCTTC; d_gene: TRBD2; v_gene: TRBV5-1; j_gene: TRBJ2-1; abundance: -; len: 17
CDR3aa: CASSLGLRVPDTQYF; CDR3nt: TGTGCCAGCAGCTTAGGTCTCAGGGTGCCAGATACGCAGTATTTT; d_gene: -; v_gene: TRBV7-2; j_gene: TRBJ2-3; abundance: -; len: 15
CDR3aa: CASSPLQAGEPTEAFF; CDR3nt: TGTGCCAGCTCACCACTCCAGGCAGGGGAGCCCACTGAAGCTTTCTTT; d_gene: -; v_gene: TRBV18; j_gene: TRBJ1-1; abundance: -; len: 16
CDR3aa: CAWTSGYNEQFF; CDR3nt: TGTGCCTGGACTAGCGGGTACAATGAGCAGTTCTTC; d_gene: TRBD2; v_gene: TRBV30; j_gene: TRBJ2-1; abundance: -; len: 12
CDR3aa: CASSGRNANTGELFF; CDR3nt: TGTGCCAGCTCGGGACGGAACGCGAACACCGGGGAGCTGTTTTTT; d_gene: -; v_gene: TRBV6-6; j_gene: TRBJ2-2; abundance: -; len: 15
CDR3aa: CASSFSGTPSEQYF; CDR3nt: TGCGCCAGCAGCTTTTCCGGGACCCCCAGCGAGCAGTACTTC; d_gene: -; v_gene: TRBV5-1; j_gene: TRBJ2-7; abundance: -; len: 14
CDR3aa: CASSPYQTGGASGYTF; CDR3nt: TGTGCCAGCAGCCCATACCAGACAGGGGGGGCTTCTGGCTACACCTTC; d_gene: TRBD1; v_gene: TRBV7-2; j_gene: TRBJ1-2; abundance: -; len: 16
CDR3aa: CASSLEGRRGTEAFF; CDR3nt: TGCGCCAGCAGCCTTGAGGGCCGAAGGGGCACTGAAGCTTTCTTT; d_gene: -; v_gene: TRBV5-1; j_gene: TRBJ1-1; abundance: once; len: 15
CDR3aa: CASRSSDYEQYF; CDR3nt: TGTGCCAGCAGGTCAAGCGACTACGAGCAGTACTTC; d_gene: -; v_gene: TRBV11-2; j_gene: TRBJ2-7; abundance: -; len: 12
CDR3aa: CASSQGLLETQYF; CDR3nt: TGCGCCAGCAGCCAGGGTTTGTTGGAGACCCAGTACTTC; d_gene: -; v_gene: TRBV4-1; j_gene: TRBJ2-5; abundance: -; len: 13
CDR3aa: CASSSSGTGRNEQFF; CDR3nt: TGTGCCAGCAGCTCTAGCGGGACAGGGAGGAATGAGCAGTTCTTC; d_gene: -; v_gene: TRBV7-9; j_gene: TRBJ2-1; abundance: few; len: 15
CDR3aa: CASSATGMTEAFF; CDR3nt: TGTGCCAGCAGCGCGACCGGGATGACTGAAGCTTTCTTT; d_gene: -; v_gene: TRBV9; j_gene: TRBJ1-1; abundance: -; len: 13
CDR3aa: CASSSGLATEAFF; CDR3nt: TGTGCCAGCAGCTCGGGACTGGCCACTGAAGCTTTCTTT; d_gene: -; v_gene: TRBV7-9; j_gene: TRBJ1-1; abundance: -; len: 13
CDR3aa: CASSGVSTDTQYF; CDR3nt: TGTGCCAGCAGTGGGGTCAGCACAGATACGCAGTATTTT; d_gene: -; v_gene: TRBV9; j_gene: TRBJ2-3; abundance: -; len: 13
CDR3aa: CASRRTGARYEQFF; CDR3nt: TGTGCCAGCAGGCGGACAGGGGCTCGGTATGAGCAGTTCTTC; d_gene: TRBD1; v_gene: TRBV28; j_gene: TRBJ2-1; abundance: -; len: 14
CDR3aa: CASSATGQHHGDTQYF; CDR3nt: TGTGCCAGCAGTGCAACGGGACAGCATCACGGGGATACGCAGTATTTT; d_gene: TRBD1; v_gene: TRBV28; j_gene: TRBJ2-3; abundance: -; len: 16
CDR3aa: CASSDRGGGRTEAFF; CDR3nt: TGTGCCAGCAGTGATCGAGGAGGGGGCAGGACTGAAGCTTTCTTT; d_gene: TRBD1; v_gene: TRBV6-4; j_gene: TRBJ1-1; abundance: -; len: 15
CDR3aa: CASSVSGSGVETQYF; CDR3nt: TGTGCCAGCAGCGTTAGCGGGAGTGGAGTAGAGACCCAGTACTTC; d_gene: TRBD2; v_gene: TRBV9; j_gene: TRBJ2-5; abundance: -; len: 15
CDR3aa: CASSGPGTGGSGSNQPQHF; CDR3nt: TGTGCCAGCAGCGGCCCAGGGACAGGGGGTAGTGGTAGCAATCAGCCCCAGCATTTT; d_gene: TRBD1; v_gene: TRBV6-4; j_gene: TRBJ1-5; abundance: once; len: 19
CDR3aa: CASSEEVYTEAFF; CDR3nt: TGTGCCAGCAGTGAAGAAGTATACACTGAAGCTTTCTTT; d_gene: -; v_gene: TRBV2; j_gene: TRBJ1-1; abundance: few; len: 13
CDR3aa: CASSWKGARAEQYF; CDR3nt: TGTGCCAGCAGTTGGAAGGGGGCACGGGCCGAGCAGTACTTC; d_gene: TRBD1; v_gene: TRBV27; j_gene: TRBJ2-7; abundance: -; len: 14
CDR3aa: CASSSPRRISYEQYF; CDR3nt: TGTGCCAGCAGTTCCCCCCGGCGAATTTCCTACGAGCAGTACTTC; d_gene: -; v_gene: TRBV28; j_gene: TRBJ2-7; abundance: -; len: 15
CDR3aa: CASSLARPNTGELFF; CDR3nt: TGTGCCAGCAGCTTGGCAAGGCCGAACACCGGGGAGCTGTTTTTT; d_gene: -; v_gene: TRBV7-2; j_gene: TRBJ2-2; abundance: -; len: 15
CDR3aa: CASSPLTGGSYGYTF; CDR3nt: TGTGCCAGCAGCCCCTTGACAGGGGGCAGCTATGGCTACACCTTC; d_gene: TRBD1; v_gene: TRBV11-2; j_gene: TRBJ1-2; abundance: -; len: 15
CDR3aa: CASSKGDRAGSTDTQYF; CDR3nt: TGTGCCAGTAGTAAGGGCGACAGGGCCGGGAGCACAGATACGCAGTATTTT; d_gene: TRBD1; v_gene: TRBV19; j_gene: TRBJ2-3; abundance: -; len: 17
CDR3aa: CASSIEVYEQYF; CDR3nt: TGTGCCAGTAGTATAGAAGTATACGAGCAGTACTTC; d_gene: -; v_gene: TRBV19; j_gene: TRBJ2-7; abundance: -; len: 12
CDR3aa: CASSSLQGYNTEAFF; CDR3nt: TGTGCCAGCAGCTCCCTACAGGGTTATAACACTGAAGCTTTCTTT; d_gene: -; v_gene: TRBV5-6; j_gene: TRBJ1-1; abundance: -; len: 15
CDR3aa: CASSLGYQPQHF; CDR3nt: TGTGCCAGCAGCTTAGGGTATCAGCCCCAGCATTTT; d_gene: -; v_gene: TRBV7-2; j_gene: TRBJ1-5; abundance: -; len: 12
CDR3aa: CASSSMTSGRVDTQYF; CDR3nt: TGTGCCAGCAGTTCGATGACTAGCGGGAGAGTAGATACGCAGTATTTT; d_gene: TRBD2; v_gene: TRBV27; j_gene: TRBJ2-3; abundance: once; len: 16
CDR3aa: CSVGTGTDYEQYF; CDR3nt: TGCAGCGTTGGTACCGGGACAGATTACGAGCAGTACTTC; d_gene: TRBD1; v_gene: TRBV29-1; j_gene: TRBJ2-7; abundance: -; len: 13